Reported below is one T cell receptor (beta chain). This entry comes from a study of blood T cell repertoires in COVID-19. On the study more broadly: The United States, Italy and Spain were the sources of the acute and convalescent COVID-19 samples. The cDNA or gDNA used as material had been derived from T cells, B-cell-depleted T cells, or PBMCs.

This CDR3 comprises 16 residues. Germline V gene lookup returns CDR1 MRHNA and CDR2 SNTAGT. V lost 9 bases, J lost 7 bases, and 15 bases stayed unmatched. In the original processing: Reference gene primer amplification gave nucleated cell count estimates. Assay: immunoSEQ multiplex PCR; the TCRdb copy retains only in-frame clones and omits some. From that table come the V and J calls and clone size; the DNA was used to work out D and trimming. In the table there are 95,000 to 150,000 clones, approximately 86% of which are singletons. The chain is built from TRBV6-4 and TRBJ2-1; TRBD2 matches at 10 bases. The sequence came from a woman aged 45-65 years with active or convalescent COVID-19. Sequenced input: peripheral blood. The CDR3 region has the DNA TGTGCCAGGCTGATAGTAATGAGCGGGAGGGGGAATGAGCAGTTCTTC. Translated, it gives CARLIVMSGRGNEQFF.